Presented here are 5 T cell receptor beta chains from one specimen sequenced in a study of shared clonotypes between healthy human individuals. Assay used: immunoSEQ multiplex PCR; TCRdb lists only in-frame clones, some missing. This table holds roughly 500,000 clones, roughly 95% found once. The sample taken for sequencing was naive CD4+ T cells sorted from blood. Noted subset: CD45RA+ positively selected. The origin of the receptors is a woman in her 30s in good health.

This sequence joins TRBV30 and TRBJ1-5, with 7 bases that match TRBD1. Germline V gene data show CDR1 as GTSNPN and CDR2 as SVGIG (reference sequence). Losses at the gene ends were 4 bases for V and 3 bases for J; bases not matched to a gene: 6. The CDR3 runs to 14 residues. This CDR3 reads CAWNLGTVNQPQHF. CDR3 DNA sequence: TGTGCCTGGAACCTCGGGACAGTCAATCAGCCCCAGCATTTT.

V is TRBV5-4 and J is TRBJ1-4; D might be TRBD1 (5 bases). Between the trimmed V and J ends, which lost 0 bases and 6 bases, there was a span of 6 bases. Germline V gene sequence: CDR1 SGHNT, CDR2 YYREEE (reference sequence). The CDR3 runs to 13 residues. CDR3 protein: CASSLETDEKLFF. CDR3 DNA sequence: TGTGCCAGCAGCTTGGAGACAGATGAAAAACTGTTTTTT.

This clone was detected once. CDR3 in amino acids: CASSPPIGTYEQYF. CDR3 DNA: TGTGCCAGCAGCCCGCCGATTGGGACCTACGAGCAGTACTTC. The V gene is TRBV11-2, the J gene TRBJ2-7; D remains unclear. V shed 5 bases and J shed 2 bases, with 13 bases lying between them. CDR3 length: 14 residues. The V gene's germline CDR1 is SGHAT and CDR2 FQNNGV.

This clone was counted once. The chain employs TRBV23-1 and TRBJ2-6; tentatively, D is TRBD1 (6 bases). TRBV23-1 is labeled an ORF, and its function is uncertain. V dropped 10 bases and J dropped 2 bases, with 18 bases sitting between them. This CDR3 is 16 amino acids long. CDR3 protein: CATRTGNSPGANVLTF. The CDR3 DNA reads as TGCGCCACCAGAACAGGGAACTCTCCTGGGGCCAACGTCCTGACTTTC.

The CDR3 loop is CASSPDRGSYEQYF. In nucleotides, the CDR3 is TGTGCCAGCTCACCTGATCGGGGATCCTACGAGCAGTACTTC. This chain links TRBV18 with TRBJ2-7; weak D call: TRBD2 (5 bases). The CDR3 runs to 14 residues. Germline assignment: CDR1 KGHSH and CDR2 LQKENI. V lost 3 bases and J 1 base, leaving 10 bases between the germline ends.